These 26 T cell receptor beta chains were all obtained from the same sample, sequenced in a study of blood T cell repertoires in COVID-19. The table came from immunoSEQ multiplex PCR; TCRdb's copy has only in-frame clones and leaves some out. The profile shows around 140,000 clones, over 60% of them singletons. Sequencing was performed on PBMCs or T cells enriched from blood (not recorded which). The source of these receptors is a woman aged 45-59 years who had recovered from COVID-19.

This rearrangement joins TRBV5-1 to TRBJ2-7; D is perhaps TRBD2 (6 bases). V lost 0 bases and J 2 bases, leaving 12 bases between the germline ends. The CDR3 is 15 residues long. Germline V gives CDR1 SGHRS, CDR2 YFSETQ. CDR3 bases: TGCGCCAGCAGCTTGGGGCAGGAGGGGCCCTACGAGCAGTACTTC. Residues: CASSLGQEGPYEQYF.

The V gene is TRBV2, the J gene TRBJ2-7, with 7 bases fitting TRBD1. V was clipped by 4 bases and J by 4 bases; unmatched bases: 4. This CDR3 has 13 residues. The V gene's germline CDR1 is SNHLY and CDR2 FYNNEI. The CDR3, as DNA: TGTGCCAGCAGTGGGAACAGGGGTTACGAGCAGTACTTC. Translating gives CASSGNRGYEQYF.

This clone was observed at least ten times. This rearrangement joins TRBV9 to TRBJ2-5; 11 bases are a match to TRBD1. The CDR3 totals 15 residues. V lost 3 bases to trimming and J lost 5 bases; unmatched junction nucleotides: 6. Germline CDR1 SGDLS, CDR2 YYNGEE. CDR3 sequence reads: CASSAMDRGLETQYF. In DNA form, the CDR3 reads TGTGCCAGCAGCGCGATGGACAGGGGGCTTGAGACCCAGTACTTC.

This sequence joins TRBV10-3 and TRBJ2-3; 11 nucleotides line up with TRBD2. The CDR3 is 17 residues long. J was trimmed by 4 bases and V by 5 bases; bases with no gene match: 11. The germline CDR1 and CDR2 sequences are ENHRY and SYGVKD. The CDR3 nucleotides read TGTGCCATCAGTACCTACGAAGATAGCGGGGGGGCAGATACGCAGTATTTT. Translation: CAISTYEDSGGADTQYF.

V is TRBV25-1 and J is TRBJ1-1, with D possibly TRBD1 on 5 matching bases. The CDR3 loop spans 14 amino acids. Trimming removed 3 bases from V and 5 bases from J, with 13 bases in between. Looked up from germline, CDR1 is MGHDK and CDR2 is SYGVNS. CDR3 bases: TGTGCCAGCAGTGATCCGCAGGGACTGACTGAAGCTTTCTTT. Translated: CASSDPQGLTEAFF.

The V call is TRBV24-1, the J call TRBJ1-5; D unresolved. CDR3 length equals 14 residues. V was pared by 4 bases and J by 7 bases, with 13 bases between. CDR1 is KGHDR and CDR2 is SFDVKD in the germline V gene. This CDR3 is CATSESGDIQPQHF. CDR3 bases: TGTGCCACCAGTGAATCCGGGGATATACAGCCCCAGCATTTT.

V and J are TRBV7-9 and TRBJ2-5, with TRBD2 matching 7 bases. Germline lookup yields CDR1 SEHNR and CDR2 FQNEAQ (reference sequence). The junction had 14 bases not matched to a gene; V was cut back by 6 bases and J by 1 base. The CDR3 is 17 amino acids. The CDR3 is CASSSRIGEGPQETQYF. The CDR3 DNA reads TGTGCCAGCAGTTCACGTATAGGGGAGGGGCCCCAAGAGACCCAGTACTTC.

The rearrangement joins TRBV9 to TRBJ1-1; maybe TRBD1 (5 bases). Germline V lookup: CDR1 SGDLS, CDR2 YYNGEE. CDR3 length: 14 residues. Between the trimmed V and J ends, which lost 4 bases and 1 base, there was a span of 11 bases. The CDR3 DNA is TGTGCCAGCAGCACGGGACTGCCGAACACTGAAGCTTTCTTT. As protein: CASSTGLPNTEAFF. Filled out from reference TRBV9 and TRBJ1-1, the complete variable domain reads DSGVTQTPKHLITATGQRVTLRCSPRSGDLSVYWYQQSLDQGLQFLIQYYNGEERAKGNILERFSAQQFPDLHSELNLSSLELGDSALYFCASSTGLPNTEAFFGQGTRLTVV.

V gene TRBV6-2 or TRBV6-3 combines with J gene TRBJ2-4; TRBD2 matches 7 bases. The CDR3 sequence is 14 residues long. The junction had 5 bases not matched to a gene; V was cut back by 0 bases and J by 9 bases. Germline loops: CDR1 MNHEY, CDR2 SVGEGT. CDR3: CASSYSAGDGIQYF. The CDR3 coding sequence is TGTGCCAGCAGTTACTCTGCGGGGGATGGCATTCAGTACTTC.

CDR3: CASSSQGTPPYEQYF. The CDR3, as DNA: TGCGCCAGCAGCTCCCAGGGTACGCCTCCCTACGAGCAGTACTTC. This chain uses TRBV5-1 with TRBJ2-7; tentatively, D is TRBD1 (5 bases). The V and J ends lost 3 bases and 2 bases respectively, with 15 bases between them. The germline CDR1 and CDR2 sequences are SGHRS and YFSETQ. The CDR3 totals 15 residues.

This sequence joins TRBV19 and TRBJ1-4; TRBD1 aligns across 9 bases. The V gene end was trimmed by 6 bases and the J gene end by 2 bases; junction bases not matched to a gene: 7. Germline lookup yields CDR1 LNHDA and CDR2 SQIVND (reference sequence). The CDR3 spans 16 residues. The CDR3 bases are TGTGCCAGTAGCCCGGGACAGGGTTACACTAATGAAAAACTGTTTTTT. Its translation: CASSPGQGYTNEKLFF.

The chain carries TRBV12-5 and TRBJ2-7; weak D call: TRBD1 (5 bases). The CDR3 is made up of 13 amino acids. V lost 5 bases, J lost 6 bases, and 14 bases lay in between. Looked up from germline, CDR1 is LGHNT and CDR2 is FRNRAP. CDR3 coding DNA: TGTGCTAGTGGTCCAGCGACAGTGCTCGAGCAGTACTTC. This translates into CASGPATVLEQYF.

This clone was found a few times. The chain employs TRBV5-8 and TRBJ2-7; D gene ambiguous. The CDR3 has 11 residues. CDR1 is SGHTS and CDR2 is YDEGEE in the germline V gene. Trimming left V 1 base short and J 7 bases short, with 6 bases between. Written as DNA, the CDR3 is TGTGCCAGCAGCTTGTTACGGGAGCAGTACTTC. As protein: CASSLLREQYF.

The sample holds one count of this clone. The DNA for the CDR3 is TGCGCCAGCAGATCTACGGGGAATAGCAATCAGCCCCAGCATTTT. Translating gives CASRSTGNSNQPQHF. The chain carries TRBV5-1 and TRBJ1-5; unclear D gene. CDR1 is SGHRS, CDR2 YFSETQ, per germline. V lost 5 bases and J lost 0, with 12 bases in between. The CDR3 has 15 residues.

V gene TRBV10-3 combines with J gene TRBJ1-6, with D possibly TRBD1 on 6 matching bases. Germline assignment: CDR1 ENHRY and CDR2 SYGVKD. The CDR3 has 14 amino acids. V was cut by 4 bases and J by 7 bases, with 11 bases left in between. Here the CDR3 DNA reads TGTGCCATCAGTGCCATACAGGGAAATTCACCCCTCCACTTT. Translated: CAISAIQGNSPLHF.

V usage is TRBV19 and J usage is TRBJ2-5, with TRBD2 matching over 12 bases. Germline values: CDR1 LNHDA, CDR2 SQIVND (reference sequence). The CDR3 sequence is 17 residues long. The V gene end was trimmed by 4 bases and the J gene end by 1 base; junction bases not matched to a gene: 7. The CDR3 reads CASSSGLAGTLQETQYF. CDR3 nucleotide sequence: TGTGCCAGTAGTAGTGGACTAGCGGGAACCCTCCAAGAGACCCAGTACTTC.

CDR3 DNA sequence: TGTGCCAGCAGTCCCGGAGCCCAGAGAAATCAGCCCCAGCATTTT. Translation: CASSPGAQRNQPQHF. The gene calls are TRBV6-5 and TRBJ1-5, with unresolved D. Germline CDR1 and CDR2: MNHEY and SVGAGI. V lost 5 bases, J lost 4 bases, and 15 bases lay in between. The CDR3 sequence is 15 residues long.

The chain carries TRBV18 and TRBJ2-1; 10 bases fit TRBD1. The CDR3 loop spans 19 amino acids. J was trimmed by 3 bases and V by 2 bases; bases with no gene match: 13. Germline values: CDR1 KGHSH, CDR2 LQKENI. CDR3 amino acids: CASSPTQPAGTGDYNEQFF. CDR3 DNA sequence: TGTGCCAGCTCACCAACTCAACCGGCCGGGACAGGGGACTACAATGAGCAGTTCTTC.

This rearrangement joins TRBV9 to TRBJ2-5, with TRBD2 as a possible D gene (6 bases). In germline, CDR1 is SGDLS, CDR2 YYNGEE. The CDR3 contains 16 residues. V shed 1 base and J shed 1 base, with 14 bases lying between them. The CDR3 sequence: CASSVTGVAAQETQYF. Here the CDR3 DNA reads TGTGCCAGCAGCGTAACGGGGGTTGCAGCCCAAGAGACCCAGTACTTC.

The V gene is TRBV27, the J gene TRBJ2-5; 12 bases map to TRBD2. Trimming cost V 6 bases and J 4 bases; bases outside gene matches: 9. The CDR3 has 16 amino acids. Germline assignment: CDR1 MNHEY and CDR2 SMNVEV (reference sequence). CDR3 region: CASSRRLAGGPETQYF. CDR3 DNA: TGTGCCAGCAGCCGGCGGCTAGCGGGGGGGCCAGAGACCCAGTACTTC.

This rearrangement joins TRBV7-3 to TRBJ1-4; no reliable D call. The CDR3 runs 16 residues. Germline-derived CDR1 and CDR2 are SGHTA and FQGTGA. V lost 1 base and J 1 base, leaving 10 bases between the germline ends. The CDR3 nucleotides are TGTGCCAGCAGCTTAAACGCCGGGGTAACTAATGAAAAACTGTTTTTT. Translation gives CASSLNAGVTNEKLFF.

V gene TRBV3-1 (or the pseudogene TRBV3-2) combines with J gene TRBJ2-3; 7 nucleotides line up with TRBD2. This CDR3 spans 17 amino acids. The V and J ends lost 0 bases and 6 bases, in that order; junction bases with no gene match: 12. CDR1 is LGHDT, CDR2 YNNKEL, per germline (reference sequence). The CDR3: CASSQDLGGRSRDTQYF. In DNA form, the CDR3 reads TGTGCCAGCAGCCAAGATCTAGGCGGGAGATCGAGGGATACGCAGTATTTT.

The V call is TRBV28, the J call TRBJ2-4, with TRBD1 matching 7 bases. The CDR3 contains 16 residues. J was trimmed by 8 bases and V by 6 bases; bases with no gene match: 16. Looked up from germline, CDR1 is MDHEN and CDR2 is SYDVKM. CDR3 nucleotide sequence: TGTGCCAGCAGCACCGATCAGACAGGGTTTGAGGACATTCAGTACTTC. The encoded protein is CASSTDQTGFEDIQYF.

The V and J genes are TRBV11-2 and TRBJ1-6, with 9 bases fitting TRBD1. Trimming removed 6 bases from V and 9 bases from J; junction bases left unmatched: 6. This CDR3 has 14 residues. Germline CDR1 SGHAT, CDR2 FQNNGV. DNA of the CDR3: TGTGCCAGCAGACAACAGGGGGCCGGTTCACCCCTCCACTTT. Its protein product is CASRQQGAGSPLHF.

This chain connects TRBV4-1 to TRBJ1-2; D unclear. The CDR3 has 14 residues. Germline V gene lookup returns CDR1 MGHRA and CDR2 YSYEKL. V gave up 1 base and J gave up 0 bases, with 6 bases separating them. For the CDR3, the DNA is TGCGCCAGCAGCCAAGGTTGGCCTAACTATGGCTACACCTTC. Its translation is CASSQGWPNYGYTF.

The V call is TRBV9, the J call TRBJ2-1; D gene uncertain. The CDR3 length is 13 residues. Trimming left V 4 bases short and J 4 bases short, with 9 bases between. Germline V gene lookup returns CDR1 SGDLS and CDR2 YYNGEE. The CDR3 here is CASSSEEYNEQFF. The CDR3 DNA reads TGTGCCAGCAGCTCAGAGGAATACAATGAGCAGTTCTTC.